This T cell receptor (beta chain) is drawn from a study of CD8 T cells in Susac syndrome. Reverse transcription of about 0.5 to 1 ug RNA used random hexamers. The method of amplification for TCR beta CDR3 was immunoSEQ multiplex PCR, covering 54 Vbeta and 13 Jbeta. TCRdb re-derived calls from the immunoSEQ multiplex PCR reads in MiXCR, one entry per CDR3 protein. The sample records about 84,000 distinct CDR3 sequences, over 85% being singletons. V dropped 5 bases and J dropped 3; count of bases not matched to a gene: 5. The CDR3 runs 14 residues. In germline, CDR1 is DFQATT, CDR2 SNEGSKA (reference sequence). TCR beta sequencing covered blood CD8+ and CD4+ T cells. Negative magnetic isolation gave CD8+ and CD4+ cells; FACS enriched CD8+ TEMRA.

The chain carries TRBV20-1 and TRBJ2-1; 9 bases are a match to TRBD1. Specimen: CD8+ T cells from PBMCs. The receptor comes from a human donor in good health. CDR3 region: CSAHGDRDYNEQFF. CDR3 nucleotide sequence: TGCAGTGCTCATGGGGACAGGGACTACAATGAGCAGTTCTTC.